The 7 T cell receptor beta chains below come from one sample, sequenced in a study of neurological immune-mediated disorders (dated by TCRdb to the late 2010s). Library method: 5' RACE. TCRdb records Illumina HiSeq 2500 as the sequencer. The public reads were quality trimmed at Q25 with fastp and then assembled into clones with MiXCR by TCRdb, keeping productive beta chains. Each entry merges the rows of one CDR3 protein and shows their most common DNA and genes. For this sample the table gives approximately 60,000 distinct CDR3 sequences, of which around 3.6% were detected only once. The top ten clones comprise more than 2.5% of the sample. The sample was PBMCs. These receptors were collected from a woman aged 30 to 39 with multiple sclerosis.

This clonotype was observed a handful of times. The chain's CDR3 is CAASPTGGLNTGELFF. CDR3 bases: TGCGCCGCGTCCCCCACAGGGGGCCTTAACACCGGGGAGCTGTTTTTT. This chain uses TRBV10-2 with TRBJ2-2; 9 positions match TRBD1. Germline V lookup: CDR1 WSHSY, CDR2 SAAADI. The CDR3 contains 16 residues. The J segment lost 2 bases and the V segment lost 11 bases, leaving 12 bases of the junction unmatched.

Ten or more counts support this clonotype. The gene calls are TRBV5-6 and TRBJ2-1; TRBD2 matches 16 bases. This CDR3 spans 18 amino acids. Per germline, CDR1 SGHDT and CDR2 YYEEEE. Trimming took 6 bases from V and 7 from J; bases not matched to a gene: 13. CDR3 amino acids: CASNPRPGLAGGINEQFF. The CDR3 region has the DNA TGTGCCAGCAACCCCCGTCCGGGACTAGCGGGGGGGATTAATGAGCAGTTCTTC.

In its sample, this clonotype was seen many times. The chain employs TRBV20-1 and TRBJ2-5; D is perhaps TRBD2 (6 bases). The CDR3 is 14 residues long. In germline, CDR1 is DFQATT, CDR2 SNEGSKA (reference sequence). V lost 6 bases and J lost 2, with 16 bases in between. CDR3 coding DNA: TGCAGTGCCCCACCCCGGGGGAGTCAAGAGACCCAGTACTTC. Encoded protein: CSAPPRGSQETQYF.

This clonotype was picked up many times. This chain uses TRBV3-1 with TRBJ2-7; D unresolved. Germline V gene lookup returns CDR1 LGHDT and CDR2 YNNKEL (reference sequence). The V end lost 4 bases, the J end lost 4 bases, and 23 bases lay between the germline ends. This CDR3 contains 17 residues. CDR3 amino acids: CASSPSTPGQRTYEQYF. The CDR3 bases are TGTGCCAGCAGCCCATCGACCCCGGGTCAACGAACGTACGAGCAGTACTTC.

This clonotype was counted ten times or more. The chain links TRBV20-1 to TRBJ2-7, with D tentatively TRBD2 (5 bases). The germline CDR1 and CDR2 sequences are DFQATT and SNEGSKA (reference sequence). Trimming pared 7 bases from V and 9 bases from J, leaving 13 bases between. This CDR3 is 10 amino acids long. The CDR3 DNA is TGCAGTGGAGGGTTGAAACCGCAGTACTTC. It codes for CSGGLKPQYF.

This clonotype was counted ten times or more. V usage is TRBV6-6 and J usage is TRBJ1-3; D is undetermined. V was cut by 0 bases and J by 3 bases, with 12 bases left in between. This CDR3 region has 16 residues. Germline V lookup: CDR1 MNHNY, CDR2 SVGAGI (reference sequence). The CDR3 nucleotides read TGTGCCAGCAGTTACTCTTCGGGGTTCGGTGGAAACACCATATATTTT. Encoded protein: CASSYSSGFGGNTIYF.

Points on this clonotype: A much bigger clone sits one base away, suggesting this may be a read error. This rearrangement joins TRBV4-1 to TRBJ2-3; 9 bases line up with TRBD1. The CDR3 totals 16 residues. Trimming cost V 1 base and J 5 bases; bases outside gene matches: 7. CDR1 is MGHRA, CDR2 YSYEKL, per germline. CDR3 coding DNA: TGCGCCAGCAGCCAAGGAGGGACAGGGATGGGAGATACGCAGTATTTT. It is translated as CASSQGGTGMGDTQYF.